This TCR beta chain was sequenced in a study of spatial heterogeneity in lung cancer. Germline V gene sequence: CDR1 SNHLY, CDR2 FYNNEI. This CDR3 is built from 13 residues. Trimming left V 7 bases short and J 1 base short, with 10 bases between. In the library, each TCR cDNA molecule bore its own unique molecular identifier. TCRdb reanalysed the 5' RACE reads using MiXCR and keeps one entry per CDR3 protein. The profile covers 24,000 or so distinct CDR3 sequences, with 3% to 3.5% appearing a single time and roughly 26% taken by the ten largest. Documented time point: sample taken at primary tumor resection. Sequencing was performed on whole RNA extracted from tumor and nontumor lung tissue, or from frozen PBMC, and the material was left unsorted. This clonotype was seen at least ten times.

The TCR sequence derives from a female donor with early-stage non-small cell lung cancer. Sequenced here: PBMCs, sampled at surgery. V gene TRBV2 combines with J gene TRBJ1-1; D unresolved. The CDR3 DNA reads TGTGCCAGCAAGGAGGCGGAGAACACTGAAGCTTTCTTT. Protein product: CASKEAENTEAFF.